A single T cell receptor (beta chain) is shown here with its context. Its cognate antigen has yet to be identified. No per-base quality is available; no much larger clone lies one base away. Library preparation was by the immunoSEQ multiplex PCR assay. TCRdb took this table from immuneACCESS and kept in-frame rearrangements with V and J called. Such tables lack part of the clones; where checked against another copy, unresolved V genes explain under half of the gap, and the rest is unexplained. In this sample the table shows over 100,000 clones, 92% of which occur a single time. The top ten hold roughly 1.4% of the sample. At the junction V is shortened by 4 bases and J by 9 bases, with 17 bases in between. Including cysteine and phenylalanine, the CDR3 has 14 amino acids. The entry retains the CDR3 DNA only, 42 bases that are in frame from base 1. CDR1 and CDR2 (MNHEY, SMNVEV) derive from the germline V gene (reference sequence).

This specimen comes from a study of T cell changes during pregnancy in multiple sclerosis (dated by TCRdb to between 2017 and 2020). As for the study more broadly: Changes in the T cell repertoire over the course of pregnancy were examined in this study in women with multiple sclerosis.

This clonotype originated in a female donor with multiple sclerosis, enrolled in a pregnancy study. The sequence joins TRBV27 to TRBJ2-3; a tentative D call is TRBD2 (5 bases match). The sample was peripheral blood, taken in the third trimester of pregnancy. At the DNA level, the sequence is TGTGCCAGCAGTTCCCGAGGAGGCGCGGAGACGCAGTATTTT. Its protein reads: CASSSRGGAETQYF.